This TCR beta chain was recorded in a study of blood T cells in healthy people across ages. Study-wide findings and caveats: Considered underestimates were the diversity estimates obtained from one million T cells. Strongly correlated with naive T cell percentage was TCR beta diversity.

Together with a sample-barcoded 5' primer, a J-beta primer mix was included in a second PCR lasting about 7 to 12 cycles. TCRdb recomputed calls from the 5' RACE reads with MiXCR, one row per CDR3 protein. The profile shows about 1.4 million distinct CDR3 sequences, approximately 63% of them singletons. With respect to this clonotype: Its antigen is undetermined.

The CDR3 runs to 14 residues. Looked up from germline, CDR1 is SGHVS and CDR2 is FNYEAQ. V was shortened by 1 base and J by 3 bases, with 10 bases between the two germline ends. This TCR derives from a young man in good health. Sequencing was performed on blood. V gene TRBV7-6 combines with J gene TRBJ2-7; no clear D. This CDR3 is CASSLEGDGYEQYF. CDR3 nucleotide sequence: TGTGCCAGCAGCTTAGAGGGTGACGGCTACGAGCAGTACTTC.